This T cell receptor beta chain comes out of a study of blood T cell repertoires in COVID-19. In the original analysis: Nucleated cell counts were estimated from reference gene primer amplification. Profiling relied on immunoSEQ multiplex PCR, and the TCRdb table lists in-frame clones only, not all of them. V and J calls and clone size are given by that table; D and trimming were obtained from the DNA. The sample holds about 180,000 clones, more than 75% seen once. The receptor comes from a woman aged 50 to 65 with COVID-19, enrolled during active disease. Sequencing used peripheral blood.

The CDR3 loop reads CASTRDRANTEAFF. CDR3 DNA: TGTGCCAGTACCCGGGACAGGGCTAACACTGAAGCTTTCTTT. The chain is built from TRBV19 and TRBJ1-1; 9 bases agree with TRBD1. Germline values: CDR1 LNHDA, CDR2 SQIVND (reference sequence). The CDR3 runs to 14 residues. V shed 7 bases, J shed 2 bases, and the junction held 5 bases outside the gene matches.